A single sample gave rise to the 17 T cell receptor beta chains below, sequenced in a study of blood T cells in healthy people across ages. A J-beta primer mix and a sample-barcoded 5' primer were used in a second PCR of about 6 to 12 cycles. Each CDR3 protein gets one entry after TCRdb re-called the 5' RACE reads with MiXCR. In the table there are 1.5 million or so distinct CDR3 sequences, roughly 43% of which are singletons. Sample: blood. The receptors were gathered from a woman aged 18-35 years in good health.

V and J are TRBV20-1 and TRBJ2-2; D is undetermined. V shed 2 bases and J shed 4 bases, with 11 bases lying between them. In germline, CDR1 is DFQATT, CDR2 SNEGSKA (reference sequence). This CDR3 has 14 residues. The chain's CDR3 is CSARWASSTGELFF. The CDR3 coding sequence is TGCAGTGCTAGATGGGCTAGTAGCACCGGGGAGCTGTTTTTT.

In its sample, this clonotype was seen a few times. V usage is TRBV29-1 and J usage is TRBJ2-7; D is possibly TRBD2 (5 bases). This CDR3 has 13 residues. Trimming removed 3 bases from V and 2 bases from J, with 11 bases in between. Germline V gene sequence: CDR1 SQVTM, CDR2 ANQGSEA. This chain's CDR3 is CSVDGMRPYEQYF. The DNA of the CDR3 is TGCAGCGTTGACGGGATGCGGCCCTACGAGCAGTACTTC.

Only one count was recorded for this clonotype. The chain couples TRBV7-9 to TRBJ1-5, with D perhaps matching TRBD1 (5 bases). Trimming removed 8 bases from V and 0 bases from J, with 11 bases in between. This CDR3 contains 14 residues. CDR1 is SEHNR, CDR2 FQNEAQ, per germline (reference sequence). The chain's CDR3 is CASGAGYSNQPQHF. CDR3 bases: TGTGCCAGCGGGGCAGGGTATAGCAATCAGCCCCAGCATTTT.

The chain links TRBV11-1 to TRBJ1-1, with D possibly matching TRBD1 (6 bases). The CDR3 spans 14 residues. V lost 5 bases and J lost 0, with 10 bases in between. Germline V gene sequence: CDR1 SGHAT, CDR2 FQDESV (reference sequence). CDR3 region: CASSTRTVNTEAFF. CDR3 sequence (DNA): TGTGCCAGCAGCACGAGGACAGTGAACACTGAAGCTTTCTTT.

This sequence joins TRBV7-9 and TRBJ2-5, with D tentatively TRBD1 (6 bases). The V gene's germline CDR1 is SEHNR and CDR2 FQNEAQ (reference sequence). V shed 4 bases and J shed 0 bases, with 24 bases lying between them. The CDR3 sequence is 19 residues long. The DNA of the CDR3 is TGTGCCAGCAGCTACCAGGTCCGCATCCACGGACAGTACCAAGAGACCCAGTACTTC. Translating gives CASSYQVRIHGQYQETQYF.

This clonotype was found many times. The chain uses TRBV29-1 and TRBJ2-3; a weak D match, TRBD1 (5 bases). The ends were cut back, 0 bases at V and 6 bases at J, with 16 bases in the middle. The CDR3 consists of 15 residues. Germline loops: CDR1 SQVTM, CDR2 ANQGSEA. The CDR3, as DNA: TGCAGCGTTGAAGATCAGGGCAGGGAAGGCGATACGCAGTATTTT. It encodes CSVEDQGREGDTQYF.

V usage is TRBV7-2 and J usage is TRBJ1-5; TRBD1 matches at 7 bases. Germline values: CDR1 SGHTA, CDR2 FQGNSA. The junction had 10 bases not matched to a gene; V was cut back by 1 base and J by 7 bases. The CDR3 has 16 amino acids. CDR3 nucleotides: TGTGCCAGCAGCTTAGAAAGATCGACAGGGATCCAGCCCCAGCATTTT. It encodes CASSLERSTGIQPQHF. The whole variable domain, remainder taken from reference TRBV7-2 and TRBJ1-5, is GAGVSQSPSNKVTEKGKDVELRCDPISGHTALYWYRQSLGQGLEFLIYFQGNSAPDKSGLPSDRFSAERTGGSVSTLTIQRTQQEDSAVYLCASSLERSTGIQPQHFGDGTRLSIL.

The chain couples TRBV21-1 to TRBJ2-7; the table's D gene call, TRBD1, was not cross checked with the DNA. TRBV21-1 is a pseudogene segment. The CDR3 consists of 15 residues. The CDR3 is CASSHGTGGSYEQYF. The CDR3 nucleotides read TGTGCCAGCAGTCACGGAACAGGGGGCTCCTACGAGCAGTACTTC.

The chain uses TRBV12-3 or TRBV12-4 and TRBJ2-7, with 11 nucleotides matching TRBD1. The CDR3 spans 15 residues. The trim removed 3 bases at V and 7 bases at J, leaving 8 bases unmatched. The CDR3 sequence is CASSFWTGGINEQYF. The CDR3 DNA follows: TGTGCCAGCAGTTTCTGGACAGGGGGCATCAATGAGCAGTACTTC.

The CDR3 DNA reads TGTGCCAGCAGCGAGACAGCTACCGGGGAGCTGTTTTTT. Translation gives CASSETATGELFF. The chain is built from TRBV5-5 and TRBJ2-2; D is possibly TRBD1 (5 bases). V was pared by 4 bases and J by 5 bases, with 9 bases between. The CDR3 runs to 13 residues. Germline values: CDR1 SGHKS, CDR2 YYEKEE (reference sequence).

Remarks on this clonotype: A read error is possible here, since a much larger clone lies one base away. The rearrangement joins TRBV12-3 or TRBV12-4 to TRBJ2-3, with 8 bases aligning to TRBD2. The CDR3 is 15 amino acids. V trimming: 3 bases; J trimming: 4 bases; junction bases outside the gene matches: 6. The CDR3: CASSFTGGSADTQYF. The DNA for the CDR3 is TGTGCCAGCAGTTTCACGGGGGGGTCCGCAGATACGCAGTATTTT.

The V call is TRBV29-1, the J call TRBJ2-3; 8 nucleotides match TRBD2. The CDR3 covers 14 residues. J lost 1 base, V lost 8 bases, and 8 bases had no gene match. Per the germline V gene, CDR1 is SQVTM and CDR2 is ANQGSEA. The CDR3 sequence is CSSRGREGTDTQYF. For the CDR3, the DNA is TGCAGCTCCCGGGGGCGGGAGGGCACAGATACGCAGTATTTT.

The V gene is TRBV4-2, the J gene TRBJ1-6, with D possibly being TRBD1 (5 bases). V dropped 3 bases and J dropped 3 bases, with 15 bases sitting between them. Germline CDR1 LGHNA, CDR2 YNFKEQ. This CDR3 is 17 amino acids long. This CDR3 reads CASSQEQGGLYNSPLHF. Written as DNA, the CDR3 is TGTGCCAGCAGCCAGGAGCAGGGAGGTCTCTATAATTCACCCCTCCACTTT.

The rearrangement joins TRBV20-1 to TRBJ2-7; D perhaps matches TRBD2 (6 bases). The better agreement between TRBJ2-1 and the DNA end casts doubt on the J call. CDR1 and CDR2 from the germline V gene are DFQATT and SNEGSKA (reference sequence). This CDR3 has 14 residues. The chain's CDR3 is CSAYRDGSSYEQFF. The CDR3 nucleotides are TGCAGTGCTTACCGGGACGGGAGCTCCTACGAGCAGTTCTTC.

The chain combines TRBV11-1 with TRBJ1-2; TRBD1 matches 12 bases. CDR3 length: 14 amino acids. J lost 7 bases, V lost 5 bases, and 5 bases had no gene match. The germline gives CDR1 SGHAT, CDR2 FQDESV (reference sequence). This chain's CDR3 is CASSPGDRGRGYTF. As DNA, the CDR3 is TGTGCCAGCAGCCCCGGGGACAGGGGGCGTGGCTACACCTTC.

This clonotype was counted only a few times. V and J are TRBV4-1 and TRBJ1-5, with TRBD1 matching 8 bases. Germline V gives CDR1 MGHRA, CDR2 YSYEKL. This CDR3 region has 18 residues. The V segment lost 1 base and the J segment 0 bases; nucleotides outside the gene matches: 8. CDR3 sequence (DNA): TGCGCCAGCAGCCAAGCCGGACAGGGACGAAATAGCAATCAGCCCCAGCATTTT. This encodes CASSQAGQGRNSNQPQHF.

This chain joins TRBV7-9 and TRBJ2-1; possibly TRBD2 for D (6 bases). The DNA end is more similar to TRBJ2-7, so the J call may be wrong. Germline V gene data show CDR1 as SEHNR and CDR2 as FQNEAQ (reference sequence). The CDR3 totals 15 residues. The CDR3 loop is CASSSGLKSYNEQYF. In nucleotides, the CDR3 is TGTGCCAGCAGCTCGGGACTGAAATCCTACAATGAGCAGTACTTC.